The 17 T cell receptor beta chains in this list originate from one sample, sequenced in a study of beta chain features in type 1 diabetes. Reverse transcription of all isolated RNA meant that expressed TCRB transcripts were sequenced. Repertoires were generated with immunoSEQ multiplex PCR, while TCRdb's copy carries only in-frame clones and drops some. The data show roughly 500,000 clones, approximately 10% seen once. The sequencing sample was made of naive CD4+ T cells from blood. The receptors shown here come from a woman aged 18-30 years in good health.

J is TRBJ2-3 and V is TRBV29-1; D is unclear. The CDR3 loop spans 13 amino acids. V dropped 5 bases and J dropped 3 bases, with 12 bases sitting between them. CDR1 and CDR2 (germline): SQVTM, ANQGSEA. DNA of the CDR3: TGCAGCGTTTCGAGGCAGCCGACAGATACGCAGTATTTT. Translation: CSVSRQPTDTQYF.

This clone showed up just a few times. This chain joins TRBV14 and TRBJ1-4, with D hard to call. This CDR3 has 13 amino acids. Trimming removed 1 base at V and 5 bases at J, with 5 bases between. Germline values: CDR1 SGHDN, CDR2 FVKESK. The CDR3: CASSQALNEKLFF. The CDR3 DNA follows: TGTGCCAGCAGCCAAGCCCTCAATGAAAAACTGTTTTTT.

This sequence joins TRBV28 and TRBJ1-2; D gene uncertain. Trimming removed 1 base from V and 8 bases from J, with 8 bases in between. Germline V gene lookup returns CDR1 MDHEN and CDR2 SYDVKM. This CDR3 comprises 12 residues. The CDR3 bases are TGTGCCAGCAGTTTATATAGGGCCGGCTACACCTTC. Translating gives CASSLYRAGYTF.

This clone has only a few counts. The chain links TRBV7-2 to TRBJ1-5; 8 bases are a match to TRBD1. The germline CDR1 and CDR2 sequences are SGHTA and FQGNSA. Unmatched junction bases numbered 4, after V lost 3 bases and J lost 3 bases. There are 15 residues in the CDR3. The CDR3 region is CASSFGQGYNQPQHF. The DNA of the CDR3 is TGTGCCAGCAGCTTTGGACAGGGTTACAATCAGCCCCAGCATTTT.

The CDR3 DNA sequence: TGCAGCGTTGAACTGGGGTATGGTGAGCAGTTCTTC. The encoded protein is CSVELGYGEQFF. V gene TRBV29-1 combines with J gene TRBJ2-1; no definite D call. There are 12 residues in the CDR3. Germline CDR1 SQVTM, CDR2 ANQGSEA. V lost 2 bases, J lost 9 bases, and 11 bases lay in between.

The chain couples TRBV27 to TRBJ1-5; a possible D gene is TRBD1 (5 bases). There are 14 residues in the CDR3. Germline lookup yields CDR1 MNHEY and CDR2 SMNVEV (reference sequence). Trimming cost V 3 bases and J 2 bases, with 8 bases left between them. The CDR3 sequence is CASSFRAGNQPQHF. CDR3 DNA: TGTGCCAGCAGTTTCAGGGCCGGCAATCAGCCCCAGCATTTT.

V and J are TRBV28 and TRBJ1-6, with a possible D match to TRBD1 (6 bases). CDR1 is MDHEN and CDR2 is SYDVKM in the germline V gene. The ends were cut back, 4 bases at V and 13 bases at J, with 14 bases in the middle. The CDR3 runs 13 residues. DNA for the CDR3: TGTGCCAGCAGTTCCCCGTGGGGGGCGCCCCTCCACTTT. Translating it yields CASSSPWGAPLHF.

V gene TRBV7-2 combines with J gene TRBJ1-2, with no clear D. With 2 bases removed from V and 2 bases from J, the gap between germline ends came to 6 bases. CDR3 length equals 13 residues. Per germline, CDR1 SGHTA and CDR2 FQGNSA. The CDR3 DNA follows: TGTGCCAGCAGCTTAACACCCAACTATGGCTACACCTTC. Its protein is CASSLTPNYGYTF.

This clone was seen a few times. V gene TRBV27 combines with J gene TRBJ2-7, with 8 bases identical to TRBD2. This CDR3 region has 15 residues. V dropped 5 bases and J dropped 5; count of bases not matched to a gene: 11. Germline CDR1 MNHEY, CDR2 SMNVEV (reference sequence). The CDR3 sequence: CASSTPAGGQNEQYF. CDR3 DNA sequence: TGTGCCAGCAGTACCCCCGCGGGAGGCCAGAACGAGCAGTACTTC.

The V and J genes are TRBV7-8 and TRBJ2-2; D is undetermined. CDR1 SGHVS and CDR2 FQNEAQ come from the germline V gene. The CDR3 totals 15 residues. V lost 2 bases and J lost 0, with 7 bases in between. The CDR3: CASSLIQANTGELFF. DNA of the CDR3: TGTGCCAGCAGCTTAATCCAGGCGAACACCGGGGAGCTGTTTTTT.

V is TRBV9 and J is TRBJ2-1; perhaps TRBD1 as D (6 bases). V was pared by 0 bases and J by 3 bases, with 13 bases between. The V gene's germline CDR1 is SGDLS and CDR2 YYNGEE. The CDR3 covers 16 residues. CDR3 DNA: TGTGCCAGCAGCGTAGGAGGCAGGGGTTTCTACAATGAGCAGTTCTTC. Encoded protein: CASSVGGRGFYNEQFF.

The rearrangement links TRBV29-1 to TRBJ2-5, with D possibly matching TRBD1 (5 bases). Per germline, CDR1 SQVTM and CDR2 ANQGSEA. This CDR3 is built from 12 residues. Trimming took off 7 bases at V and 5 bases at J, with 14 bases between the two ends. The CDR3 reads CSATQGFETQYF. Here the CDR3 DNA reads TGCAGCGCGACGCAGGGTTTCGAGACCCAGTACTTC.

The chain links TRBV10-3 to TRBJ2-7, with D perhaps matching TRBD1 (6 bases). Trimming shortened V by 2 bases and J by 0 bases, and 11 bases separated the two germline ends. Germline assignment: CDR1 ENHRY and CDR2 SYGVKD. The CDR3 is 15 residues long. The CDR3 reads CAISERGTISYEQYV. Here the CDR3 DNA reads TGTGCCATCAGTGAGAGGGGGACGATCTCCTACGAGCAGTACGTC.

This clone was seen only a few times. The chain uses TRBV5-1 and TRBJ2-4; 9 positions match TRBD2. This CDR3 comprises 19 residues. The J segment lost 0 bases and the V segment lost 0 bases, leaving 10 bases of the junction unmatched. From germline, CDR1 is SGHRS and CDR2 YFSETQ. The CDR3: CASSLAVREGQGAKNIQYF. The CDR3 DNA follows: TGCGCCAGCAGCTTGGCGGTGCGGGAGGGCCAAGGAGCCAAAAACATTCAGTACTTC.

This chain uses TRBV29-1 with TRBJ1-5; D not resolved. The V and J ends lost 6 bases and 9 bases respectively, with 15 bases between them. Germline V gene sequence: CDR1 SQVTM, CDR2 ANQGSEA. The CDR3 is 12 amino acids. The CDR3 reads CSVWVPNGPQHF. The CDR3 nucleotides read TGCAGCGTCTGGGTTCCCAATGGGCCCCAGCATTTT.

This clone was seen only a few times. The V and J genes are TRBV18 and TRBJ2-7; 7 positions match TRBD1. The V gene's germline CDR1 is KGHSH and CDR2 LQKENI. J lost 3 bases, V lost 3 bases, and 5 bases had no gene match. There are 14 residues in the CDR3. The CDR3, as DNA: TGTGCCAGCTCACCCTACCGGGACAGCTACGAGCAGTACTTC. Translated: CASSPYRDSYEQYF. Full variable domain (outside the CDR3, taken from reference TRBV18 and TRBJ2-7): NAGVMQNPRHLVRRRGQEARLRCSPMKGHSHVYWYRQLPEEGLKFMVYLQKENIIDESGMPKERFSAEFPKEGPSILRIQQVVRGDSAAYFCASSPYRDSYEQYFGPGTRLTVT.

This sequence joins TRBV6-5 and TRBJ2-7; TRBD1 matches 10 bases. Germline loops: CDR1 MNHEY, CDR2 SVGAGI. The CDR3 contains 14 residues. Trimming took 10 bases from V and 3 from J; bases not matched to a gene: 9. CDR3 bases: TGTGCCATCAGGGACAGGGGTTCTTTCTACGAGCAGTACGTC. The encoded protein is CAIRDRGSFYEQYV.